One and the same sample provided the 31 T cell receptor beta chains below, sequenced in a study of T cell repertoires in cytomegalovirus infection. TCRdb reprocessed the reads via MiXCR and lists one record per CDR3 protein. The table shows some 250,000 distinct CDR3 sequences, with approximately 9.1% occurring only once. Sequencing was performed on PBMCs. All receptors come from a human donor in good health (CMV status not recorded). Some clones in this sample may be carry-over from other donors' samples.

The sample holds many counts of this clonotype. The V gene is TRBV5-1, the J gene TRBJ1-6, with a tentative D call TRBD1 (6 bases). CDR1 is SGHRS and CDR2 is YFSETQ in the germline V gene. The CDR3 is 15 residues long. V lost 0 bases, J lost 10 bases, and 14 bases lay in between. The CDR3 DNA sequence: TGCGCCAGCAGCTTGGCCGGGGGGGCTCGCTCACCCCTCCACTTT. It specifies CASSLAGGARSPLHF.

This clonotype was recorded at least ten times. The rearrangement uses TRBV7-8 and TRBJ1-2; no clear D gene. The CDR3 totals 13 residues. Between the trimmed V and J ends, which lost 1 base and 6 bases, there was a span of 9 bases. Germline V gives CDR1 SGHVS, CDR2 FQNEAQ. CDR3 sequence reads: CASSLVRRHGYTF. In DNA, the CDR3 is TGTGCCAGCAGCTTAGTTCGCCGTCATGGCTACACCTTC.

The chain couples TRBV2 to TRBJ1-2, with TRBD1 as a possible D gene (5 bases). In germline, CDR1 is SNHLY, CDR2 FYNNEI. The CDR3 length is 15 residues. Trimming took 6 bases from V and 0 from J, leaving 14 bases between them. CDR3 region: CASSPAGTSNYGYTF. The DNA for the CDR3 is TGTGCCAGCAGCCCTGCAGGGACCTCTAACTATGGCTACACCTTC.

At least ten counts were recorded for this clonotype. This chain connects TRBV7-2 to TRBJ2-7, with D perhaps matching TRBD1 (5 bases). Germline loops: CDR1 SGHTA, CDR2 FQGNSA. The V gene lost 5 bases and the J gene lost 7 bases, with 15 bases spanning the gap. This CDR3 region has 13 residues. The CDR3 region has the DNA TGTGCCAGCAGCAATCTAGTCAAGGGGGAGCAGTACTTC. Its translation: CASSNLVKGEQYF.

The J gene is TRBJ2-7, the V gene TRBV7-2; D is possibly TRBD2 (6 bases). Germline values: CDR1 SGHTA, CDR2 FQGNSA. There are 15 residues in the CDR3. Between the trimmed V and J ends, which lost 1 base and 5 bases, there was a span of 15 bases. In DNA form, the CDR3 reads TGTGCCAGCAGCTTAGGGAGGGGCGCTTTAGACGAGCAGTACTTC. Translation gives CASSLGRGALDEQYF.

This clonotype came up many times. The chain joins TRBV7-8 to TRBJ1-5, with 9 bases fitting TRBD1. The CDR3 has 15 residues. Per the germline V gene, CDR1 is SGHVS and CDR2 is FQNEAQ. With V trimmed by 1 base and J by 7 bases, 5 bases remained unmatched. The CDR3 nucleotides are TGTGCCAGCAGCTTAGACAGGGGGCGAGGGCAGCCCCAGCATTTT. Its translation: CASSLDRGRGQPQHF.

This clonotype was seen a few times. Here the CDR3 DNA reads TGTGCCAGCATGGACCAGACTGATTCACCCCTCCACTTT. As protein: CASMDQTDSPLHF. The rearrangement joins TRBV2 to TRBJ1-6; no reliable D call. The germline V and J ends were trimmed by 7 bases and 8 bases, with 12 bases remaining between them. The CDR3 loop spans 13 amino acids. CDR1 is SNHLY and CDR2 is FYNNEI in the germline V gene.

This clonotype was observed a few times. The rearrangement links TRBV19 to TRBJ2-1, with 7 nucleotides matching TRBD1. Trimming cost V 4 bases and J 8 bases; bases outside gene matches: 5. Germline CDR1 and CDR2: LNHDA and SQIVND (reference sequence). The CDR3 totals 13 residues. The DNA of the CDR3 is TGTGCCAGTAGTAGGCGACAGGGAGATGAGCAGTTCTTC. Encoded protein: CASSRRQGDEQFF.

The table lists this clonotype with a few counts. The rearrangement links TRBV7-9 to TRBJ1-2; 7 bases align to TRBD1. The CDR3 is 13 amino acids. The germline V gene encodes CDR1 SEHNR and CDR2 FQNEAQ (reference sequence). The V and J ends lost 5 bases and 7 bases, in that order; junction bases with no gene match: 7. This chain's CDR3 is CASSPDRLSGYTF. CDR3 DNA: TGTGCCAGCAGCCCGGACAGGCTCTCTGGCTACACCTTC.

This clonotype was seen repeatedly, ten times or more. The V gene is TRBV7-9, the J gene TRBJ1-2, with unresolved D. The CDR3 length is 17 residues. The germline V gene has CDR1 SEHNR and CDR2 FQNEAQ (reference sequence). The ends were cut back, 3 bases at V and 4 bases at J, with 21 bases in the middle. Here the CDR3 reads CASSFSAGSRRGYGYTF. CDR3 bases: TGTGCCAGCAGCTTTTCGGCAGGATCAAGACGAGGCTATGGCTACACCTTC.

This clonotype was recorded many times. This chain links TRBV7-2 with TRBJ1-6; 9 nucleotides match TRBD1. The CDR3 runs to 16 residues. The V gene's germline CDR1 is SGHTA and CDR2 FQGNSA. The V gene end was trimmed by 1 base and the J gene end by 8 bases; junction bases not matched to a gene: 6. The CDR3 reads CASSLEGTGPYSPLHF. The CDR3 bases are TGTGCCAGCAGCTTAGAAGGGACAGGGCCTTATTCACCCCTCCACTTT.

CDR3 sequence (DNA): TGTGCCAGCAGTTTTTACCGATCTAGTGAGCAGTTCTTC. It specifies CASSFYRSSEQFF. V and J are TRBV12-3 or TRBV12-4 and TRBJ2-1; D is undetermined. The ends were cut back, 3 bases at V and 9 bases at J, with 12 bases in the middle. The CDR3 is 13 residues long.

This clonotype has a count of ten or more. The V call is TRBV7-6, the J call TRBJ2-7, with 12 bases aligning to TRBD1. The V gene's germline CDR1 is SGHVS and CDR2 FNYEAQ. Trimming took 5 bases from V and 9 from J; bases not matched to a gene: 11. The CDR3 runs 15 residues. The CDR3 reads CASSASGTGGFSQYF. The CDR3, as DNA: TGTGCCAGCAGCGCTTCCGGGACAGGGGGCTTTTCGCAGTACTTC.

This clonotype was counted at least ten times. The J gene is TRBJ2-1, the V gene TRBV7-2, with D uncertain. CDR3 length equals 15 residues. Trimming cost V 2 bases and J 8 bases, with 16 bases left between them. Germline CDR1 reads SGHTA; CDR2 reads FQGNSA. DNA of the CDR3: TGTGCCAGCAGCTTAAAACCGGGCCGCGTCGATGAGCAGTTCTTC. Its translation is CASSLKPGRVDEQFF.

The chain combines TRBV11-1 with TRBJ2-7; TRBD2 is a possible D gene (6 bases). Germline V gives CDR1 SGHAT, CDR2 FQDESV (reference sequence). The CDR3 covers 15 residues. V lost 4 bases and J 7 bases, leaving 20 bases between the germline ends. This CDR3 is CASSSKGSSVLEQYF. The CDR3 DNA is TGTGCCAGCAGCTCCAAGGGGTCTAGCGTGCTAGAGCAGTACTTC.

This clonotype has ten or more counts. The chain employs TRBV28 and TRBJ1-5; D remains unclear. The CDR3 totals 15 residues. V gave up 6 bases and J gave up 2 bases, with 14 bases separating them. Germline CDR1 is MDHEN and CDR2 is SYDVKM. The DNA for the CDR3 is TGTGCCAGCAGCCACCGGGGAAGGGGCAATCAGCCCCAGCATTTT. This sequence encodes CASSHRGRGNQPQHF.

This clonotype was seen repeatedly, ten times or more. The chain uses TRBV7-6 and TRBJ2-1; 12 nucleotides agree with TRBD2. After removal of 7 bases from V and 0 bases from J, the junction contained 7 bases not matched to a gene. CDR1 is SGHVS and CDR2 is FNYEAQ in the germline V gene. The CDR3 is made up of 17 amino acids. The CDR3 DNA reads as TGTGCCAGCACCACGGGACTAGCGGGTTCCTCCTACAATGAGCAGTTCTTC. The encoded protein is CASTTGLAGSSYNEQFF.

This clonotype was observed at least ten times. The CDR3 protein is CASSWDTRNTEAFF. Written as DNA, the CDR3 is TGTGCCAGCAGCTGGGACACTCGGAACACTGAAGCTTTCTTT. V and J are TRBV7-9 and TRBJ1-1; D might be TRBD1 (6 bases). There are 14 residues in the CDR3. Trimming took 4 bases from V and 1 from J, leaving 10 bases between them. Germline-derived CDR1 and CDR2 are SEHNR and FQNEAQ (reference sequence).

This clonotype showed up many times. The chain carries TRBV4-1 and TRBJ2-3; the D is unclear. The CDR3 covers 14 residues. Germline V lookup: CDR1 MGHRA, CDR2 YSYEKL. The V end was cut by 0 bases, the J end by 3 bases, with 7 bases between. The CDR3 spells CASSQDPVTDTQYF. The CDR3 DNA reads TGCGCCAGCAGCCAAGATCCCGTTACAGATACGCAGTATTTT.

Many counts were recorded for this clonotype. V is TRBV7-2 and J is TRBJ1-2, with 10 nucleotides matching TRBD1. This CDR3 has 18 residues. Germline lookup yields CDR1 SGHTA and CDR2 FQGNSA. Trimming took 6 bases from V and 3 from J; bases not matched to a gene: 16. The CDR3 DNA follows: TGTGCCAGCAGTTCACCGACTTGGACAGGGGGACTCGACTATGGCTACACCTTC. Protein: CASSSPTWTGGLDYGYTF.

This clonotype was seen a handful of times. The chain has TRBV5-1 and TRBJ2-3, with D perhaps assigned TRBD1 or TRBD2 (5 bases each). V lost 7 bases to trimming and J lost 1 base, with 10 bases between them. CDR1 is SGHRS, CDR2 YFSETQ, per germline. CDR3 length: 13 residues. The CDR3 loop reads CASSRDGTDTQYF. The CDR3 DNA sequence: TGCGCCAGCTCCAGGGACGGCACAGATACGCAGTATTTT.

This clonotype was found a few times. The chain has TRBV20-1 and TRBJ1-5; D is unresolved. Per germline, CDR1 DFQATT and CDR2 SNEGSKA (reference sequence). The V and J ends lost 0 bases and 2 bases respectively, with 8 bases between them. The CDR3 totals 14 residues. The CDR3 nucleotides are TGCAGTGCTAGAGAGTGGAGAGGCAATCAGCCCCAGCATTTT. It codes for CSAREWRGNQPQHF.

This clonotype showed up many times. V and J are TRBV28 and TRBJ1-1; TRBD1 agrees at 8 bases. V was clipped by 5 bases and J by 4 bases; unmatched bases: 12. Germline V gene sequence: CDR1 MDHEN, CDR2 SYDVKM. CDR3 length equals 16 residues. The CDR3 DNA reads TGTGCCAGCAGTACAAGGACAGGGAGGTATAGCACTGAAGCTTTCTTT. Translation: CASSTRTGRYSTEAFF.

This clonotype was recorded a few times. V and J are TRBV29-1 and TRBJ2-3, with D hard to call. The CDR3 is 13 amino acids. Germline V CDR1 and CDR2: SQVTM, ANQGSEA. Trimming pared 1 base from V and 8 bases from J, leaving 13 bases between. The CDR3 here is CSVEVSRTATQYF. Here the CDR3 DNA reads TGCAGCGTTGAAGTAAGCAGGACGGCTACGCAGTATTTT.

In this sample, this clonotype turned up many times. The rearrangement uses TRBV28 and TRBJ1-1; TRBD1 matches at 7 bases. V was clipped by 6 bases and J by 5 bases; unmatched bases: 18. The CDR3 is made up of 17 amino acids. Germline V lookup: CDR1 MDHEN, CDR2 SYDVKM. CDR3 loop: CASRDETRTGRGTEAFF. The CDR3 DNA is TGTGCCAGCAGAGACGAAACCAGGACAGGAAGAGGGACTGAAGCTTTCTTT.

This clonotype showed up many times. The chain employs TRBV12-3 or TRBV12-4 and TRBJ2-5; 11 bases line up with TRBD2. CDR3 length equals 16 residues. Trimming cost V 6 bases and J 3 bases; bases outside gene matches: 9. CDR3 in amino acids: CASSLSGGAQKETQYF. CDR3 sequence (DNA): TGTGCCAGCAGCCTTAGCGGGGGGGCTCAAAAAGAGACCCAGTACTTC.

The gene calls are TRBV12-3 or TRBV12-4 and TRBJ1-2; D is uncertain. Trimming removed 2 bases from V and 8 bases from J, with 12 bases in between. The CDR3 spans 13 residues. DNA of the CDR3: TGTGCCAGCAGTTTATCTACCGAGAGGGGCTACACCTTC. Protein product: CASSLSTERGYTF.

This clonotype was detected once. A much more abundant neighbour one base away suggests this may be a read error. V and J are TRBV5-1 and TRBJ2-2; 7 nucleotides align to TRBD2. Trimming at V came to 4 bases and at J to 4 bases, leaving 10 bases not matched to a gene. The V gene's germline CDR1 is SGHRS and CDR2 YFSETQ. The CDR3 consists of 16 residues. The CDR3 nucleotides read TGCGCCAGCAGCATCGGACTAGAAGGTGTCACCGGGGAGCTGTTTTTT. It encodes CASSIGLEGVTGELFF. Full variable domain (rest looked up from reference TRBV5-1 and TRBJ2-2): KAGVTQTPRYLIKTRGQQVTLSCSPISGHRSVSWYQQTPGQGLQFLFEYFSETQRNKGNFPGRFSGRQFSNSRSEMNVSTLELGDSALYLCASSIGLEGVTGELFFGEGSRLTVL.

This clonotype showed up many times. This chain links TRBV30 with TRBJ1-3; D gene ambiguous. This CDR3 is built from 11 residues. Per germline, CDR1 GTSNPN and CDR2 SVGIG (reference sequence). The V end lost 7 bases, the J end lost 4 bases, and 8 bases lay between the germline ends. The CDR3 DNA sequence: TGTGCCTCATACTGGGGAAACACCATATATTTT. This translates into CASYWGNTIYF.

This clonotype showed up many times. The chain joins TRBV5-5 to TRBJ2-3; 10 nucleotides line up with TRBD2. The germline CDR1 and CDR2 sequences are SGHKS and YYEKEE (reference sequence). The CDR3 length is 16 residues. With V trimmed by 4 bases and J by 4 bases, 9 bases remained unmatched. CDR3 sequence: CASSVYPSGSPDTQYF. DNA of the CDR3: TGTGCCAGCAGCGTATATCCTAGCGGGAGCCCAGATACGCAGTATTTT. The full variable domain, with the rest looked up from reference TRBV5-5 and TRBJ2-3, is DAGVTQSPTHLIKTRGQQVTLRCSPISGHKSVSWYQQVLGQGPQFIFQYYEKEERGRGNFPDRFSARQFPNYSSELNVNALLLGDSALYLCASSVYPSGSPDTQYFGPGTRLTVL.

The chain recombines TRBV20-1 with TRBJ2-2; D gene ambiguous. Trimming shortened V by 0 bases and J by 3 bases, and 11 bases separated the two germline ends. The CDR3 is 15 amino acids. Per germline, CDR1 DFQATT and CDR2 SNEGSKA (reference sequence). For the CDR3, the DNA is TGCAGTGCTAGAGATAAGCCTACCGACACCGGGGAGCTGTTTTTT. It yields the protein CSARDKPTDTGELFF.